The T cell receptor beta chain under discussion was sequenced for a study of cytomegalovirus exposure and HLA in healthy donors listed by TCRdb under 2017. The study in broad terms: An earlier analysis of roughly 630 of the donors reported approximately 290 Gb of sequence data and some 120 million unique TCR beta sequences from about 179 million T cells. HLA typing covered class I and class II loci at four-digit resolution. In a later analysis, previously published TCR beta repertoires from about 670 donors were re-analyzed and high-resolution HLA genotyping was added so that TCR occurrence patterns could be studied. Genome-wide SNP genotypes for about three fifths of the roughly 670 donors were used in a later genetic analysis, which treated that subset as a discovery cohort. The genetic ancestry cluster associated with self-reported Caucasian donors included 65% to 90% of the approximately 430 genotyped donors. Donor age, sex, ethnicity and CMV serostatus were compiled alongside the repertoire data. All discovery cohort repertoires had been generated on a single sequencing platform. An earlier analysis of several hundred of the donors applied high-throughput TCR beta sequencing to assess whether each TCR beta V gene segment acted as functional or pseudogenic. An early release that covered about 600 HLA-typed donors contained approximately 300 gigabases of sequencing data and 70 million to 100 million unique TCR sequences. About 5 DR-DQ haplotypes were handled as single units for association and clustering, since linkage in the cohort was strong. The study profiled the T cell repertoires of 500 to 800 subjects by immunosequencing and related them to cytomegalovirus serostatus. The study was designed to test whether signatures of past pathogen exposure could be identified by cataloging public T cell receptors. Among roughly 400 genotyped donors of the cohort, an average of around 240,000 unique TCR beta nucleotide sequences were sequenced per donor, roughly a sixth of them non-productive. Along with the approximately 670-subject first cohort, a separate validation cohort of around 110 different subjects was used. High-throughput TCR immunosequencing, statistical association of individual TCRs with disease status, and machine learning were combined to predict cytomegalovirus infection status. Rather than using new phenotypic data, the later analysis identified candidate immune exposures from TCR beta sequences and from how often those sequences occurred across donors. The number of typed donors differed by locus: roughly 620-630 for A, B, C, DRB1 and DQB1; 500 to 550 for DQA1; some 610 for DPA1; and some 430 for DPB1. What the research found in general, with its limitations: In the study, approximately 160 TCR beta chains were listed as associated with cytomegalovirus. In an earlier analysis of more than 450 of the donors, most TCR beta V segments were observed in productive rearrangements about 90% or about 30% of the time, broadly matching IMGT annotations. Compared with the 666-donor mean, donors in an Asian-associated ancestry cluster had fewer N-insertions in productive TCRs, according to a later genetic analysis. A later analysis found that most CMV-associated TCR beta chains appeared HLA-restricted, with HLA associations seemingly driven largely by CMV exposure. Because counts were too low, about 17 rarely observed V segments, including chromosome 9 orphons, were excluded from the earlier analysis of around 640 of the donors. The cohort was sequenced for TCR beta chains only, and without alpha or paired-chain data the features that could be detected were limited. Because some donors lacked HLA typing at each locus, the association tests relied only on the typed subset. A later analysis reported that several top co-occurrence clusters appeared linked to parvovirus B19, influenza, CMV and Epstein-Barr virus. In both the original and validation cohorts, the classifier was reported to diagnose cytomegalovirus status with high specificity and sensitivity. Most TCR sequences were observed very rarely across donors, whereas some public TCRs were present in many individuals. The only immune exposure information available for the cohort was CMV serostatus. A further reported finding was that TCR beta sequences accurately predicted the HLA-A and HLA-B alleles for most subjects in the first cohort. In vitro tests confirmed that a few of the cytomegalovirus-associated TCR beta chains recognize cytomegalovirus antigens. Linkage disequilibrium might explain the correlated functional status among segregating V segments, but an unknown experimental factor could not be ruled out. Assigning TCR associations to individual alleles was difficult when HLA alleles, especially DR and DQ, strongly co-occurred. Presence/absence analyses assumed roughly uniform sequencing depth across donors, an assumption that may not hold. An association between a missense DCLRE1C variant and V-gene and J-gene trimming of TCR beta chains was found in a later genetic analysis and replicated in an independent cohort. In a later analysis, HLA-associated TCR beta chains showed more clonal expansion and lower generation probabilities than non-associated chains that were equally common. A later analysis found that TCR association rates varied across HLA loci, with DRB1 alleles showing the most associated TCRs and HLA-C alleles the fewest. Because the 87-base-pair reads could not distinguish some IMGT-functional V segments, including TRBV6-2 and TRBV6-3, those segments were excluded. The authors suggested that the approach could potentially be extended to other disease states and immunological phenotypes. A cluster of highly shared sequence variants was judged likely to be a technical artifact of the sequencing pipeline. Specific HLA alleles were associated with about 17,000 TCR beta sequences at a false discovery rate of 0.05 in a later analysis.

Libraries were prepared through the immunoSEQ multiplex PCR assay. For the multiplex PCR, a mixture combining 60 forward primers for TCR Vbeta segments and 13 reverse primers for TCR Jbeta segments was used. The CDR3 region of rearranged TCR beta genes was amplified from genomic DNA by a multiplex PCR assay. The Illumina HiSeq System was used to sequence the amplified TCR beta libraries as 87-base-pair reads. In the paper's pipeline: Across the roughly 670 repertoires, a later analysis counted 60 million to 90 million unique TCR beta chains, approximately 12 million of which were shared by at least two donors. A nearest-neighbor algorithm error-corrected the raw reads and collapsed the reads into unique sequences, merging closely related sequences to remove PCR and sequencing errors. V, D and J gene segments were assigned by aligning CDR3 sequences to IMGT reference sequences. For a sequence to be retained, a match of at least six nucleotides to both a V gene segment and a J gene segment was required. Rearrangements were classified as productive when the CDR3 lacked stop codons and remained in frame with V and J, and all other rearrangements were classified as non-productive. CDR3 was defined according to IMGT convention as the region running from the second conserved V-encoded cysteine to the conserved J-encoded phenylalanine. The earlier analysis of more than 450 of the donors excluded sequences that lacked an unambiguous match to a single V gene segment. In an earlier analysis of approximately 610 of the donors, V segments were called functional above 56.7% productive rearrangements and were called segregating when the between-donor standard deviation exceeded 5%. A statistical classification framework was built to diagnose cytomegalovirus status from the catalog of TCR beta chain sequences. In a later analysis, V and J genes were assigned by comparing TCR nucleotide sequences against IMGT/GENE-DB human TR gene sequences. In a later analysis, CDR3 sequences and most-parsimonious VDJ recombination scenarios were assigned using the TCRdist pipeline. In a later analysis, each TCR beta chain was defined by its CDR3 amino acid sequence together with its V-gene family, and reads without a unique V-gene family were excluded. To address suspected cross-contamination and a sequencing artifact, a later analysis removed around 600 highly shared, low-generation-probability nucleotide sequences. In a later analysis, a clonal expansion index was calculated for each public chain from normalized within-repertoire ranks of inferred template counts. In a later analysis, generation probabilities were computed with a VDJ recombination model fitted to out-of-frame rearrangements, and the resulting probabilities were checked against IGoR. Hypergeometric tests were used in a later analysis to score TCR-TCR, TCR-HLA and TCR-CMV co-occurrence, with a repertoire-size bias correction applied to the TCR pairs. In a later analysis, false discovery rates were estimated by permuting HLA or CMV assignments 20 times. A later analysis grouped co-occurring TCRs with DBSCAN, adding TCRdist sequence similarity when clustering within HLA-allele-positive subsets. Co-occurrence clustering excluded repertoires with fewer than 30,000 or more than 120,000 public chains, plus five with anomalous nucleotide sharing. TCRdb holds this immuneACCESS table with in-frame rearrangements only. Some clones are missing; in checked studies, unresolved V genes explain under half, and the rest has no known cause. The V and J calls and clone size were taken over from that table, and D and trimming were inferred from the DNA. Counted in this sample were 200,000 or so clones; 60% to 85% of them appeared once. The top ten clones comprise roughly a sixth of the sample.

CDR1 is given as GTSNPN and CDR2 as SVGIG, both from the germline V gene (reference sequence). Trimmed from V: 7 bases; trimmed from J: 2 bases; junction bases lacking a gene match: 8. Including cysteine and phenylalanine, the CDR3 has 14 amino acids. The retained sequence is limited to the CDR3, 42 bases, with the frame set at the first base. This clone was observed once. The antigen this receptor binds is unknown. Per-nucleotide qualities are absent, and no much larger clonotype sits a single base away. The cohort consisted of 666 healthy bone marrow donors. At the time of sampling, every cohort member was nominally healthy, though immune exposures that went unrecorded were likely present. The donor tested CMV seronegative and was one of the 352 seronegative cohort members. A peripheral blood sample was provided by each donor, and peripheral blood mononuclear cells were used for TCR beta sequencing. The Qiagen DNeasy Blood Extraction Kit was used to extract genomic DNA from the blood cell samples.

The rearrangement joined TRBV30 to TRBJ2-3, with TRBD2 matching 8 junction bases. Sequenced: PBMCs. The TCR originated in a man aged 40-49 years in good health and CMV-seronegative. CDR3 loop: CAFQIAGITDTQYF. The DNA is as follows: TGTGCCTTCCAAATAGCGGGAATCACAGATACGCAGTATTTT.